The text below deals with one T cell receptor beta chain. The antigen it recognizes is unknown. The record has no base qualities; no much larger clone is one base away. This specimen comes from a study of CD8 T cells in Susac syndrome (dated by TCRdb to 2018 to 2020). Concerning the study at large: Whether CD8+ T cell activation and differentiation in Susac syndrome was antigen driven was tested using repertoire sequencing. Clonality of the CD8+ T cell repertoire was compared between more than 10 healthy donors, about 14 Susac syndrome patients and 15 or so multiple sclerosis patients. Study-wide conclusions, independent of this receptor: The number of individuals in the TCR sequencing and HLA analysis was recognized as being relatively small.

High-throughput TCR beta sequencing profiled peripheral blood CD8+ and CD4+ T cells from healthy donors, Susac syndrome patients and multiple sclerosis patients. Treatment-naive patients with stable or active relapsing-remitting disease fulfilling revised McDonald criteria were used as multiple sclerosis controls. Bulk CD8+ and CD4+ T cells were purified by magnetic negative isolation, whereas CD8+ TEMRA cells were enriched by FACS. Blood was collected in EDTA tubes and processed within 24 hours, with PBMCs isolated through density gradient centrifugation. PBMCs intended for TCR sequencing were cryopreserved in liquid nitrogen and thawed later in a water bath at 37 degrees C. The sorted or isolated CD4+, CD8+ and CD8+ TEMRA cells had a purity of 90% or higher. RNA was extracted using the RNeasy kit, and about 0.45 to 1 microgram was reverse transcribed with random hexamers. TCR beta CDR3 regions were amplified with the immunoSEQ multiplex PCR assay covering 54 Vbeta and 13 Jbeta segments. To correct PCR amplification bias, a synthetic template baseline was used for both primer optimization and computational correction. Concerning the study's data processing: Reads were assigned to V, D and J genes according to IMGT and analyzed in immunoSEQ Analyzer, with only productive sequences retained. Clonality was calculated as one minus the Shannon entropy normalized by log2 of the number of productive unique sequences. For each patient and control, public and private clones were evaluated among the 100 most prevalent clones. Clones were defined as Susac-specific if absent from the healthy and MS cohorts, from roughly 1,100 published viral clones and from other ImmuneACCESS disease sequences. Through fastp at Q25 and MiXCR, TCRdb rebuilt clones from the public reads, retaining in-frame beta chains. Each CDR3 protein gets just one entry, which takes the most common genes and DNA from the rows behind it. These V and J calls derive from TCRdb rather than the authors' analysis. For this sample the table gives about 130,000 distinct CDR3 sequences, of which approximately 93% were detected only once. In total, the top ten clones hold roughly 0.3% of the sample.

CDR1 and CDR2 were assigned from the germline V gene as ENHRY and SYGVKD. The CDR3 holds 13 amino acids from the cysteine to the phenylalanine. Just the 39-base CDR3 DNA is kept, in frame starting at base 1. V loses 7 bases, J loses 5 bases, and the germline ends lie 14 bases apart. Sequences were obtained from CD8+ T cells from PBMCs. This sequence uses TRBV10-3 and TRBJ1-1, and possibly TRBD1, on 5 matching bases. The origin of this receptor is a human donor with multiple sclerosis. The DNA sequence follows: TGTGCCATCACCCCCGGGGGGGGGACTGAAGCTTTCTTT. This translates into CAITPGGGTEAFF.